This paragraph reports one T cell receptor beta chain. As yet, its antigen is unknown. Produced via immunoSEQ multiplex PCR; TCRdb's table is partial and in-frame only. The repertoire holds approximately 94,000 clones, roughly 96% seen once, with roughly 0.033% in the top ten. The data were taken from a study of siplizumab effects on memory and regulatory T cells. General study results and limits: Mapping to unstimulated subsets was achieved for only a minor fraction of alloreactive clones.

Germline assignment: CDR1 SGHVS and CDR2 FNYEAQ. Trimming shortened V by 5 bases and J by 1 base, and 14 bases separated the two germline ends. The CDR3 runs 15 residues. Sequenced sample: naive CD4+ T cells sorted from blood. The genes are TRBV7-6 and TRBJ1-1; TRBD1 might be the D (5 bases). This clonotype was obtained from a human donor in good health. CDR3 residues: CASSPRRAANTEAFF. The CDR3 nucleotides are TGTGCCAGCAGCCCCCGCAGGGCGGCGAACACTGAAGCTTTCTTT.